This section outlines one TCR beta chain sequence together with its context. The same CDR3 arises from other DNA sequences in this sample as well. The method was immunoSEQ multiplex PCR; TCRdb's version includes in-frame clones alone and lacks a portion of them. The sample shows approximately 170,000 clones, more than 85% of them seen only once. The data were obtained in a study of control samples from healthy donors and cancer patients. The CDR3 consists of 15 residues. Germline CDR1 is LNHDA and CDR2 is SQIVND (reference sequence). With 3 bases clipped from V and 7 bases from J, the junction kept 9 bases outside the gene matches.

The specimen sequenced was blood. The V gene is TRBV19, the J gene TRBJ1-5, with 7 bases lining up with TRBD1. This clonotype originated in a woman aged 30 to 39 in good health. CDR3 loop: CASSMGRGWAQPQHF. In DNA form, the CDR3 reads TGTGCCAGTAGTATGGGCAGGGGGTGGGCGCAGCCCCAGCATTTT.